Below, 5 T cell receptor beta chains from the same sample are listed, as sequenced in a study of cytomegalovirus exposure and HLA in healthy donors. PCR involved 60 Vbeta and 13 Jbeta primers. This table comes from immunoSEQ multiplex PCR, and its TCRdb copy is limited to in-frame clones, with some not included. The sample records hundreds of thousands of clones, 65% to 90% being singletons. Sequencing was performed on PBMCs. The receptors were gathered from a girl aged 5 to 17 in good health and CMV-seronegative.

The CDR3 reads CASSLASSGGFEQETQYF. The CDR3 nucleotides read TGTGCCAGCAGCTTAGCGTCTAGCGGGGGGTTCGAGCAAGAGACCCAGTACTTC. The chain combines TRBV7-8 with TRBJ2-5, with 11 positions matching TRBD2. Per germline, CDR1 SGHVS and CDR2 FQNEAQ. Unmatched junction bases numbered 8, after V lost 0 bases and J lost 2 bases. The CDR3 covers 18 residues.

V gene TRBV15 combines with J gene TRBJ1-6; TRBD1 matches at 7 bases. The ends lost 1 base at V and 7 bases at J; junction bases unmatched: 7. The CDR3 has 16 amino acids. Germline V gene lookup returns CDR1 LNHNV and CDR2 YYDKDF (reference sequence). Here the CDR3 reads CATSRGRGQPNSPLHF. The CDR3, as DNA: TGTGCCACCAGCAGAGGCCGGGGACAGCCAAATTCACCCCTCCACTTT.

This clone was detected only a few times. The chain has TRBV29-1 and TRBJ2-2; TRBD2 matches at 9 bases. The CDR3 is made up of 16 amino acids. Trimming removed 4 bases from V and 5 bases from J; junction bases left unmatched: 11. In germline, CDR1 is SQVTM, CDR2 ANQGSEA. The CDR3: CSVVNSGGPGTGELFF. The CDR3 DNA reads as TGCAGCGTTGTTAATAGCGGGGGCCCGGGTACCGGGGAGCTGTTTTTT.

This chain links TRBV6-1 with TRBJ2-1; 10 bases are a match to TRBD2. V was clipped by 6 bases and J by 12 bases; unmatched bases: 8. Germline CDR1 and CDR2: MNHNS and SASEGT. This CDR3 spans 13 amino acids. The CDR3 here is CASRVTSGAGQFF. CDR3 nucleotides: TGTGCCAGCAGGGTTACTAGCGGGGCGGGGCAGTTCTTC.

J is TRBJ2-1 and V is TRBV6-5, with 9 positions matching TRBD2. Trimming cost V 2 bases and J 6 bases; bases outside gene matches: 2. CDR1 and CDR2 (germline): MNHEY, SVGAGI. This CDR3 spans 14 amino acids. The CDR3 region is CASSYGTSPNEQFF. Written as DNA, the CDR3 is TGTGCCAGCAGTTACGGGACTAGCCCCAATGAGCAGTTCTTC.